Listed below are T cell receptor beta chains from one sample, sequenced in a study of vaccination effects on CD4 cells after COVID-19. No cognate antigen is known for these TCRs. Generated by immunoSEQ multiplex PCR, the TCRdb table keeps only in-frame clones and is missing some. The repertoire consists of about 41,000 clones, with roughly 76% occurring once and the leading ten covering under 30%. Sample: CD4+ T cells from PBMCs cultured with HCoV-OC43 spike peptides, taken before COVID-19 vaccination. The source of these receptors is a human donor who received a COVID-19 vaccine. Each CDR3 is given with its conserved first and last residue. The D gene is left open where the match is weak. The size entry is marked missing in some rows and otherwise reads once, few, many or a size class.

NA,NA,TRBV7-3,TRBJ1-5,TGTGCCAGCAGCTTAATCGGGCAGCCCCAGCATTTT,CASSLIGQPQHF
TRBD1,once,TRBV28,TRBJ1-2,TGTGCCAGCACCGTAGGACAGGGCGGGGTTTATGGCTACACCTTC,CASTVGQGGVYGYTF
NA,NA,TRBV19,TRBJ2-3,TGTGCCAGTAGTATAAAGGGACGGAGTACCACAGATACGCAGTATTTT,CASSIKGRSTTDTQYF
NA,few,TRBV7-9,TRBJ2-1,TGTGCCAGCAGCTTAGAACAGTCGTCCCTAAGTGAGCAGTTCTTC,CASSLEQSSLSEQFF
TRBD1,few,TRBV9,TRBJ2-7,TGTGCCAGCAGCCCGGCGACAGGGAGAGACGAGCAGTACTTC,CASSPATGRDEQYF
NA,NA,TRBV28,TRBJ1-5,TGTGCCACCAAAGAGAGCGGGACGGTCAATCAGCCCCAGCATTTT,CATKESGTVNQPQHF
TRBD1,NA,TRBV19,TRBJ1-1,TGTGCCAGTAGGGCGGGACAGCTGAACACTGAAGCTTTCTTT,CASRAGQLNTEAFF
NA,NA,TRBV7-2,TRBJ1-5,TGTGCCAGCTCCGACAGGTATCAGCCCCAGCATTTT,CASSDRYQPQHF
NA,NA,TRBV9,TRBJ2-3,TGTGCCAGCAGCGTAGGGCCTAGCACAGATACGCAGTATTTT,CASSVGPSTDTQYF
TRBD2,NA,TRBV4-3,TRBJ2-3,TGCGCCAGCAGCCAAGGCAGTGCGAGCGGGGGCACAGATACGCAGTATTTT,CASSQGSASGGTDTQYF
TRBD1,NA,TRBV5-1,TRBJ2-7,TGCGCCAGCAGCGGGGGGACAGGGGGCTTCCACGAGCAGTACTTC,CASSGGTGGFHEQYF
TRBD2,NA,TRBV9,TRBJ2-1,TGTGCCAGCAGCCCCTTGGGAGCGGGAGTGTCCGATGAGCAGTTCTTC,CASSPLGAGVSDEQFF
NA,NA,TRBV5-4,TRBJ2-5,TGTGCCAGCAGCCCTAATAGCGCTCAAGAGACCCAGTACTTC,CASSPNSAQETQYF
TRBD2,few,TRBV9,TRBJ2-3,TGTGCCAGCAGCGCCCGGACTAGCGTCGATACGCAGTATTTT,CASSARTSVDTQYF
NA,few,TRBV6-5,TRBJ2-6,TGTGCCAGCACCATCTCTGGGGCCAACGTCCTGACTTTC,CASTISGANVLTF
TRBD1,NA,TRBV6-6,TRBJ1-2,TGTGCCAGCAGCATGGTGACAGGGACGAACTATGGCTACACCTTC,CASSMVTGTNYGYTF
TRBD1,few,TRBV28,TRBJ1-1,TGTGCCAGCAGTTTGGGGACAGGGGGCAGGGCTGAAGCTTTCTTT,CASSLGTGGRAEAFF
NA,NA,TRBV5-5,TRBJ1-1,TGTGCCAGCAGCTTGGGGAGCAGGCTGAACACTGAAGCTTTCTTT,CASSLGSRLNTEAFF
NA,NA,TRBV28,TRBJ1-5,TGTGCCAGCAGTTCGACAGGTACCTTTGACAGCAATCAGCCCCAGCATTTT,CASSSTGTFDSNQPQHF
NA,once,TRBV5-6,TRBJ2-7,TGTGCCAGCAGTCCCACAGGGTTCTACGAGCAGTACTTC,CASSPTGFYEQYF
NA,NA,TRBV5-1,TRBJ1-2,TGCGCCAGCAGACCAGGACTTTCTCCGGGAGGCTACACCTTC,CASRPGLSPGGYTF
NA,NA,TRBV19,TRBJ2-6,TGTGCCAGTAGTATTTGGGGCGTGGGGGCCAACGTCCTGACTTTC,CASSIWGVGANVLTF
NA,once,TRBV25-1,TRBJ2-7,TGTGCCAGCAGGGGTCAAGGGAGGATTGGCGAGCAGTACTTC,CASRGQGRIGEQYF
NA,NA,TRBV4-2,TRBJ2-6,TGTGCCAGCAGCCAAGATAGCACTGGGGCCAACATCCTGACTTTC,CASSQDSTGANILTF